A selection of T cell receptor beta chains follows, all from one sample in a study of stem cell transplantation in POMP-related autoinflammatory disease. Sequenced by immunoSEQ multiplex PCR; TCRdb stores in-frame clones only, minus some. The sample carries some 68,000 clones, roughly 90% recorded once. The sequenced sample was CD4+ T cells from PBMCs, obtained after stem cell transplantation. The receptors were sampled from a human patient with POMP-related autoinflammation and immune dysregulation (PRAID). These T cells may partly come from the graft donor. The CDR3 runs from the conserved cysteine through the conserved F or W. A D gene is named only where the DNA matches it firmly. Some rows mark clone size as missing; the rest say once, few, many or name a class of expanded clone.

DNA | CDR3 | D | J | V | size
TGCGCCAGCAGCAGCGGGGGGGCCAGGGATACGCAGTATTTT | CASSSGGARDTQYF | TRBD2 | TRBJ2-3 | TRBV5-1 | NA
TGTGCCAGCAGCTTTGGGGGCTACAATGAGCAGTTCTTC | CASSFGGYNEQFF | NA | TRBJ2-1 | TRBV5-8 | NA
TGTGCCAGCGCAACGACAGGGGGTGAAAACGAGCAGTACTTC | CASATTGGENEQYF | TRBD1 | TRBJ2-7 | TRBV6-5 | NA
TGTGCCAGCGGTCTTACAGAGAATAACGAGCAGTACTTC | CASGLTENNEQYF | NA | TRBJ2-7 | TRBV5-4 | NA
TGTGCCAGCAGCTTGGCGGGGCAGTTTCAAGAGACCCAGTACTTC | CASSLAGQFQETQYF | NA | TRBJ2-5 | TRBV5-5 | NA
TGTGCCAGCAGCTTGAGGGGGGGTGAGACCCAGTACTTC | CASSLRGGETQYF | NA | TRBJ2-5 | TRBV5-4 | NA
TGTGCCAGCAGTCCGGGACAGGGGTGGGGCTACACCTTC | CASSPGQGWGYTF | TRBD1 | TRBJ1-2 | TRBV28 | NA
TGTGCCAGCAGTGAAGTATATTACTCGGGACAGGGGAACTATGGCTACACCTTC | CASSEVYYSGQGNYGYTF | TRBD1 | TRBJ1-2 | TRBV2 | NA
TGTGCCAGCCGCCCAGCGGGAGTCTACAATGAGCAGTTCTTC | CASRPAGVYNEQFF | TRBD2 | TRBJ2-1 | TRBV9 | NA
TGTGCCAGCAGTTACGGGACTCTGGAGGGAAAACTGTTTTTT | CASSYGTLEGKLFF | NA | TRBJ1-4 | TRBV6-5 | NA
TGCGCCAGCAGCTTGGCCGCCGGGGCGAACACCGGGGAGCTGTTTTTT | CASSLAAGANTGELFF | NA | TRBJ2-2 | TRBV5-1 | NA
TGCGCCAGCAGCTTGGTTCCGGACAGGGCTAATTCACCCCTCCACTTT | CASSLVPDRANSPLHF | TRBD1 | TRBJ1-6 | TRBV5-1 | NA
TGTGCCAGCAGCCGTCAAACAACTAATGAAAAACTGTTTTTT | CASSRQTTNEKLFF | NA | TRBJ1-4 | TRBV3-1/TRBV3-2 | once
TGTGCCAGCAGCCAAGGGGGGGATACGCAGTATTTT | CASSQGGDTQYF | NA | TRBJ2-3 | TRBV3-1/TRBV3-2 | NA
TGTGCCTGGGCAAGACAGTCGGATCAGCCCCAGCATTTT | CAWARQSDQPQHF | NA | TRBJ1-5 | TRBV30 | NA
TGTGCCAGCAGCTCCAGGGGTGCTGGGGCCAACGTCCTGACTTTC | CASSSRGAGANVLTF | NA | TRBJ2-6 | TRBV5-4 | NA
TGTGCCAGCAGTGTTGCGGGGGGGAACAATGAGCAGTTCTTC | CASSVAGGNNEQFF | TRBD2 | TRBJ2-1 | TRBV2 | once
TGTGCCAGCAGCTCCCGACCCTTAGCGGGGATTTACAATGAGCAGTTCTTC | CASSSRPLAGIYNEQFF | TRBD2 | TRBJ2-1 | TRBV5-6 | NA
TGTGCCAGCAGTTACCGGCGGTTCCAAGAGACCCAGTACTTC | CASSYRRFQETQYF | NA | TRBJ2-5 | TRBV6-5 | NA
TGTGCCAGCATGCGAGTGAGGGATGAAAAACTGTTTTTT | CASMRVRDEKLFF | NA | TRBJ1-4 | TRBV6-5 | NA
TGCGCCAGCAGCTTGGGGCGGGGGAGAATCACAGATACGCAGTATTTT | CASSLGRGRITDTQYF | TRBD2 | TRBJ2-3 | TRBV5-1 | NA
TGTGCCAGCTCACCGGGGAGGGCTGACTATAATTCACCCCTCCACTTT | CASSPGRADYNSPLHF | NA | TRBJ1-6 | TRBV18 | once
TGTGCCAGCAGCTTAGATTTTTCCGGGAGAAGTGAGCAGTTCTTC | CASSLDFSGRSEQFF | NA | TRBJ2-1 | TRBV11-3 | NA
TGTGCCAGCAGAAACGGGGGACTCTGGTATTTT | CASRNGGLWYF | NA | TRBJ2-3 | TRBV6-4 | once
TGTGCCAGCTCACCCCAACAGGTCTTGAACACTGAAGCTTTCTTT | CASSPQQVLNTEAFF | NA | TRBJ1-1 | TRBV18 | NA
TGTGCCAGCAAGCGGGGGACGGGCCGTCTGCAGCCGCAGTACTTC | CASKRGTGRLQPQYF | TRBD2 | TRBJ2-7 | TRBV27 | NA
TGTGCCAGCAGCCCGGGTAACTCTGGGGCCAACGTCCTGACTTTC | CASSPGNSGANVLTF | NA | TRBJ2-6 | TRBV28 | once
TGTGCCAGTAGTCCAGGGATTGTGAGCAATCAGCCCCAGCATTTT | CASSPGIVSNQPQHF | NA | TRBJ1-5 | TRBV19 | NA
TGTGCCAGTAGTCGGAGACTAGCGGATTACAGCTCCTACAATGAGCAGTTCTTC | CASSRRLADYSSYNEQFF | TRBD2 | TRBJ2-1 | TRBV19 | NA
TGTGCCAGCAGGCTAGCGGGAGTTCGGGACACCGGGGAGCTGTTTTTT | CASRLAGVRDTGELFF | TRBD2 | TRBJ2-2 | TRBV28 | NA
TGTGCCAGCAGCAAAGGGGATAGCGGGAGAGGGGCCCCCATTTTCGCCAAAAACATTCAGTACTTC | CASSKGDSGRGAPIFAKNIQYF | NA | TRBJ2-4 | TRBV21-1 | NA
TGTGCCAGCAGCCAAGATCAGCTGTACCCAAATTCACCCCTCCACTTT | CASSQDQLYPNSPLHF | NA | TRBJ1-6 | TRBV3-1/TRBV3-2 | NA
TGTGCCAGCAGTGGGGGGGCCTTTAATGAAAAACTGTTTTTT | CASSGGAFNEKLFF | NA | TRBJ1-4 | TRBV28 | NA
TGTGCCAGCAGCTTGGCCATGTCACTCTCTGGAAACACCATATATTTT | CASSLAMSLSGNTIYF | NA | TRBJ1-3 | TRBV5-8 | NA
TGCGCCAGCAGCTTAGAAAGGGGCCGGGTGGGAGCTTTCTTT | CASSLERGRVGAFF | NA | TRBJ1-1 | TRBV5-1 | NA
TGTGCCAGCAGCTTGCTAGCGGGGACGCAGGGAGATACGCAGTATTTT | CASSLLAGTQGDTQYF | TRBD2 | TRBJ2-3 | TRBV7-2 | NA
TGTGCCAGCAGTACCCGACTAGCGGGAGCCGAAGAGACCCAGTACTTC | CASSTRLAGAEETQYF | TRBD2 | TRBJ2-5 | TRBV6-2/TRBV6-3 | NA
TGCGCCAGCAGCTCGAGACAGGGAGGTTACAATGAGCAGTTCTTC | CASSSRQGGYNEQFF | NA | TRBJ2-1 | TRBV5-1 | NA
TGTGCCAGCAGCCCCCGGGGGGGCGGCACAGATACGCAGTATTTT | CASSPRGGGTDTQYF | TRBD2 | TRBJ2-3 | TRBV9 | NA
TGTGCCAGCCAGAGGACGGAGCAAGAGACCCAGTACTTC | CASQRTEQETQYF | NA | TRBJ2-5 | TRBV2 | once
TGTGCCAGCAGCTCACCCGGTCATAGCGGGATAGTTGAGACCCAGTACTTC | CASSSPGHSGIVETQYF | TRBD2 | TRBJ2-5 | TRBV5-8 | NA
TGCGCCAGCAGCCAAGGGAAGGCGTACAGGGCCGGAAACACCATATATTTT | CASSQGKAYRAGNTIYF | NA | TRBJ1-3 | TRBV4-1 | NA
TGTGCCAGCCTGACCCGGGCATCAGATACGCAGTATTTT | CASLTRASDTQYF | NA | TRBJ2-3 | TRBV28 | NA
TGTGCCAGCAGCTTACAGATGAGCTCCTACGAGCAGTACTTC | CASSLQMSSYEQYF | NA | TRBJ2-7 | TRBV7-9 | NA
TGTGCCACCAAAGCTTCGACTGGGGAGCTGTTTTTT | CATKASTGELFF | NA | TRBJ2-2 | TRBV24-1 | NA
TGTGCCAGTAGTATCGGGACAGGGTATCCCGGGGAGCTGTTTTTT | CASSIGTGYPGELFF | TRBD1 | TRBJ2-2 | TRBV19 | NA
TGTGCCAGCAGCCTCCCCCAGGGGAGCTATGGCTACACCTTC | CASSLPQGSYGYTF | NA | TRBJ1-2 | TRBV28 | NA
TGTGCCAGCGGCCGGACACCTGCAACTAATGAAAAACTGTTTTTT | CASGRTPATNEKLFF | NA | TRBJ1-4 | TRBV5-4 | NA
TGTGCCATCAGGACATATATTAGAGAGGGAATACGAGATGGCTACACCTTC | CAIRTYIREGIRDGYTF | NA | TRBJ1-2 | TRBV10-3 | NA
TGTGCCAGCAGTGACACTACAGGGGGCACTGAAGCTTTCTTT | CASSDTTGGTEAFF | TRBD1 | TRBJ1-1 | TRBV25-1 | NA
TGTGCCAGCAGTTCGACTAGCGGGACCTCCTACAATGAGCAGTTCTTC | CASSSTSGTSYNEQFF | TRBD2 | TRBJ2-1 | TRBV27 | NA
TGTGCCAGCAGCTCGACAGGGCGGTACGAGCAGTACTTC | CASSSTGRYEQYF | TRBD1 | TRBJ2-7 | TRBV6-5 | once
TGCGCCAGCAGCTTGATGCTGAACACTGAAGCTTTCTTT | CASSLMLNTEAFF | NA | TRBJ1-1 | TRBV5-1 | NA
TGTGCCAGTAGCATGGGACAGGGGGTACTGGGCTACACCTTC | CASSMGQGVLGYTF | TRBD1 | TRBJ1-2 | TRBV19 | NA